This TCR beta chain originates from a study of tissue T cells after allogeneic stem cell transplantation. Only a few counts were recorded for this clone. The antigen is undetermined. The genes are named according to mouse. The CDR3 end falls 1 residue outside the read, so it is completed with the germline J gene. Study-wide results and limits: Anatomically similar tissues had similar TCR repertoires within each patient.

Time point noted: mouse harvest day 7 after allogeneic transplant. Each mouse received 10^7 T-cell-depleted marrow cells plus 10^6 splenic CD5+ T cells by tail vein. Here immunoSEQ multiplex PCR was the method, and the copy in TCRdb shows in-frame clones only, minus some. The table lists thousands of clones, about half of them singletons. CDR3 size: 15 residues. Germline V gene lookup returns CDR1 LGHNA and CDR2 YNLKQL (reference sequence). The ends lost 0 bases at V and 6 bases at J; junction bases unmatched: 7. Sequencing was performed on gut tissue. The receptor was derived from a female BALB/c mouse given C57BL/6 T cells with graft-versus-host disease after an allogeneic hematopoietic cell transplant. This chain joins TRBV5 and TRBJ2-7; 8 bases fit TRBD1. CDR3 sequence: CASSQEGGQGVEQYF. Partial CDR3 DNA: TGTGCCAGCAGCCAAGAAGGCGGACAGGGAGTTGAACAGTAC.